This TCR beta chain was identified in a study of regulatory T cells in long-lasting Graves disease (dated by TCRdb to the early 2020s). For context, the study as a whole: Patients with newly diagnosed Graves' disease had been on antithyroid drugs for under 3 months. A total of around 35 samples underwent TCR sequencing: about 13 from persistent and approximately 20 from newly diagnosed Graves' disease patients. The study took place in China and was registered as a clinical trial. Persistent Graves' disease patients were compared with newly diagnosed Graves' disease patients by peripheral blood TCR sequencing and RNA sequencing. Results the study describes overall, beyond this receptor: Lower TCR Shannon entropy and fewer highly expanded clones were observed in persistent Graves' disease patients than in newly diagnosed patients, which suggested clonal expansion. The authors acknowledged the small sample size as a limitation that may reduce accuracy. Peripheral blood alone was examined, since thyroid tissue, which constituted the primary lesion, could not be accessed. Persistent disease showed preferential use of TRBV28, TRBJ1-2 and TRBJ2-5, whereas newly diagnosed disease favored TRBV20-1 and TRBJ2-1. Only the TCR beta chain was sequenced and analyzed. Persistent patients shared more public clonotypes among themselves (over 2,500) than newly diagnosed patients did (approximately 870).

This clonotype has a single count. Its specific antigen is unknown. A far larger clone is one base from this, pointing to a likely read error. This specimen's time point label, interpreted: newly diagnosed GD, antithyroid drugs for less than 3 months. RNA was extracted from PBMCs in TRIzol for both TCR sequencing and RNA sequencing. The diagnosis of Graves' disease followed American Thyroid Association guidelines. Patients for the study were recruited at an endocrinology department in Xi'an, China. From each patient, nine milliliters of peripheral blood was collected into an EDTA anticoagulant tube. PBMCs were isolated by Ficoll Paque Plus density gradient separation without further T cell sorting. An Agilent 2100 Bioanalyzer and agarose gel were used to check RNA quality, and a NanoDrop 2000 was used to measure RNA concentration. The method was multiplex PCR. Instrument on record: Illumina HiSeq 4000. To build TCR beta libraries, CDR3 regions were amplified by Arm-PCR using iRepertoire HTBI primers. Gel purification was performed on PCR products prior to sequencing. The authors' pipeline ran thus. A total of fewer than 80 TRBV and 14 TRBJ segments were identified across samples and were used for gene usage analysis of CDR3 amino acid clonotypes. COPE and FqMerger were used to merge the filtered high-quality paired reads into contigs. Contigs were aligned with BLAST to IMGT TRBV, TRBD and TRBJ reference genes, and CDR3 was defined per IMGT. Any clonotype with a frequency above 0.1% was classified as a highly expanded clone. Shannon entropy was used to measure repertoire diversity, and the Gini coefficient was used to measure V-J evenness. A clonotype found in more than one individual was treated as public. TCRdb reprocessed the public reads (quality trimming at Q25 with fastp, clone calling with MiXCR) and kept in-frame beta chains. Every CDR3 protein is listed once, alongside the most common genes and DNA of its rows. For this entry, the V and J calls and clone size follow TCRdb and not the study's own pipeline. This sample comprises hundreds of thousands of distinct CDR3 sequences, 14% to 15% of them detected only once. In total, the top ten clones hold about 7.8% of the sample.

A distance of 16 bases separates the germline ends of V and J, which lose 4 bases and 8 bases respectively. The germline V gene encodes CDR1 SGHVS and CDR2 FQNEAQ. CDR3 length: 14 amino acids, cysteine to phenylalanine. CDR3 DNA is the only sequence kept; it has 42 bases, read in frame from the first base. The same data also contributed to another study, on T cells in Graves' hyperthyroidism and ophthalmopathy. As the second study states: A patient counted as having stable Graves' hyperthyroidism if no progression to ophthalmopathy occurred over 18 months of follow-up. Hyperthyroidism patients were newly diagnosed, had a disease duration of under 2 months, and were aged 18 to 65 years. Any patient with an uncontrolled infection, another autoimmune disease, pregnancy or lactation was excluded. Clinical symptoms, serum thyroxine and TRAb, thyroid ultrasound, and orbital computed tomography formed the basis for the diagnoses. For the first round of RT-PCR on the TCR CDR3, the HTBI primer set was used together with the Qiagen OneStep RT-PCR kit. Most expanded thyroid clonotypes (frequency above 0.001) were also found in blood, which suggests that blood repertoires may mirror thyroid immune responses. A 13 V-J signature model separated ophthalmopathy from stable hyperthyroidism, with 87.88% sensitivity and roughly 82% specificity in cross-validation and 80%/75% in testing. In validation, the model predicted progression to ophthalmopathy a median of roughly six months before onset, with roughly 70% sensitivity and about 72% specificity. TCR V-J signatures able to tell the groups apart were searched for in a discovery cohort of 90 to 100 patients, of whom under 45 had Graves' ophthalmopathy and roughly 57 had stable Graves' hyperthyroidism. Prospective prediction of ophthalmopathy was tested in an independent validation cohort of 18 to 20 hyperthyroidism patients and roughly 16 patients who later progressed to ophthalmopathy. The roughly 94 discovery patients were randomly divided into training and test sets at a 7:3 ratio. The study also compared thyroid tissue and blood T-cell repertoires from five or six Graves' hyperthyroidism patients. After sampling, hyperthyroidism patients received methimazole starting at 30 mg daily, and ophthalmopathy patients received high-dose intravenous methylprednisolone. Libraries were constructed in a second round of multiplex PCR, after which size selection and purification were performed. Sequencing of the libraries was done on an Illumina HiSeq2000 using paired-end 100 bp reads. SOAPnuke was used to process the raw data, throwing out any read that contained adapters or uncalled bases, had a mean Phred below 15, or lacked an exact constant-primer or identifier match. COPE v1.2.5 was used to merge the high-quality paired reads, and each unique nucleotide sequence was defined as a clonotype. Clonotypes were aligned to IMGT TRBV, TRBD and TRBJ reference segments using MiTCR v1.1. The analysis was restricted to V-J combinations with a frequency above 0.0001, which together covered around 99% of the repertoires. A TCS score was defined as the ratio between F50 (clonal expansion) and ExV (chaos), using BLOSUM62-based TCRdist between CDR3 peptides within each V-J. Welch's t-statistics and random forest reduced several hundred V-J features to 10 to 15, which were used in a naive Bayes classifier (R e1071). No statistical method was used to set the sample size in advance, and investigators knew the group allocation. According to the paper, TCR Vbeta CDR3 sequencing was carried out on some 130 peripheral blood samples, which came from approximately 41 ophthalmopathy, roughly 75 hyperthyroidism and roughly 17 progressor patients.

This TCR derives from a woman aged 40-49 years with Graves disease. Donor details come from another sample of the same person, matched by shared clones. This receptor chain uses TRBV7-8 and TRBJ2-3; the best D guess is TRBD2, with 5 bases matching. The sequenced sample was peripheral blood mononuclear cells (PBMCs), obtained at new diagnosis, from a patient treated with antithyroid drugs. Here is the DNA: TGTGCCAGCAGCTCACTAGTCGCCCCAGGTACGCAGTATTTT. Its protein reads: CASSSLVAPGTQYF.